The rows below give T cell receptor beta chains drawn from one sample of a study of vaccination and CD4 T cells after COVID-19. These TCRs' antigens remain unknown. TCRdb reprocessed the PCR reads with MiXCR, giving one entry per CDR3 protein. This sample has over 15,000 distinct CDR3 sequences, with roughly 57% found just once. The sample taken for sequencing was CD4+ T cells from blood, cultured in vitro. These receptors all come from a human donor who had recovered from COVID-19. Both conserved end residues are part of each CDR3. Fields, in order: J gene, D gene, clone size, V gene, CDR3 protein, CDR3 DNA. D genes are given only for firm matches. Part of the rows lack a size; the others show once, few, many or a class for expanded clones.

TRBJ2-1	.	.	TRBV6-1	CASKGAGDGEQFF	TGTGCCAGCAAGGGAGCGGGTGACGGTGAGCAGTTCTTC
TRBJ2-3	TRBD2	.	TRBV20-1	CSARDVVTSGRDTQYF	TGCAGTGCTAGAGATGTGGTGACTAGCGGGAGGGATACGCAGTATTTT
TRBJ2-1	.	.	TRBV4-1	CASSQEGGASSYNEQFF	TGCGCCAGCAGCCAAGAAGGGGGGGCGAGCTCCTACAATGAGCAGTTCTTC
TRBJ1-6	.	once	TRBV11-2	CASSKWGSYNSPLHF	TGTGCCAGCAGTAAATGGGGTTCCTATAATTCACCCCTCCACTTT
TRBJ2-3	TRBD2	few	TRBV24-1	CATSDFWTSGSTDTQYF	TGTGCCACCAGTGATTTCTGGACTAGCGGGAGCACAGATACGCAGTATTTT
TRBJ2-1	TRBD1	few	TRBV24-1	CATGQTGVNEQFF	TGTGCCACCGGCCAAACAGGGGTCAATGAGCAGTTCTTC
TRBJ2-7	.	.	TRBV6-1	CASTPDSPYEQYF	TGTGCCAGCACCCCGGACAGTCCCTACGAGCAGTACTTC
TRBJ1-5	.	.	TRBV20-1	CSARDRGGTAYSNQPQHF	TGCAGTGCTAGAGATCGGGGCGGGACGGCATATAGCAATCAGCCCCAGCATTTT
TRBJ2-2	.	.	TRBV4-3	CASSQDPVGGNTGELFF	TGCGCCAGCAGCCAAGATCCAGTCGGGGGCAACACCGGGGAGCTGTTTTTT
TRBJ2-5	TRBD1	.	TRBV6-1	CANRDRGSETQYF	TGTGCCAACCGGGACAGGGGTTCGGAGACCCAGTACTTC
TRBJ1-1	.	.	TRBV9	CASSVDPQGSTEAFF	TGTGCCAGCAGCGTAGACCCCCAGGGTAGCACTGAAGCTTTCTTT
TRBJ2-1	TRBD2	once	TRBV7-2	CASSLAPSGSGVYNEQFF	TGTGCCAGCAGCTTAGCTCCTAGCGGGAGTGGGGTCTACAATGAGCAGTTCTTC
TRBJ2-5	TRBD2	.	TRBV20-1	CSARELAGGSQETQYF	TGCAGTGCTAGAGAACTAGCGGGAGGATCCCAAGAGACCCAGTACTTC
TRBJ1-2	.	few	TRBV6-1	CASSEAVRGGYGYTF	TGTGCCAGCAGTGAAGCGGTCAGGGGCGGATATGGCTACACCTTC
TRBJ1-1	.	few	TRBV20-1	CSALGGATYLNTEAFF	TGCAGTGCTCTAGGGGGGGCCACCTACTTGAACACTGAAGCTTTCTTT
TRBJ2-7	.	few	TRBV6-5	CASSYLTGDYEQYF	TGTGCCAGCAGTTACCTGACAGGAGACTACGAGCAGTACTTC
TRBJ1-2	.	.	TRBV10-3	CAITLDSLQGYTF	TGTGCCATCACTTTAGACAGCCTTCAGGGCTACACCTTC
TRBJ1-5	.	.	TRBV27	CASSYSSETLPGNQPQHF	TGTGCCAGCAGTTATTCGTCCGAGACACTCCCCGGGAATCAGCCCCAGCATTTT
TRBJ2-2	.	.	TRBV6-2/TRBV6-3	CASSPLRGFTGELFF	TGTGCCAGCAGCCCCCTCCGTGGGTTTACCGGGGAGCTGTTTTTT
TRBJ2-7	TRBD1	.	TRBV30	CAWTSGTDTNEQYF	TGTGCCTGGACCTCCGGGACAGACACCAACGAGCAGTACTTC
TRBJ1-1	.	.	TRBV30	CAWTPPGMTEAFF	TGTGCCTGGACCCCGCCAGGGATGACTGAAGCTTTCTTT
TRBJ2-1	TRBD2	.	TRBV24-1	CATSDPGTSVGGRYNEQFF	TGTGCCACCAGTGATCCCGGGACTAGCGTAGGAGGGAGGTACAATGAGCAGTTCTTC
TRBJ1-2	.	.	TRBV2	CASTQDRYGYTF	TGTGCCAGCACGCAGGACCGCTATGGCTACACCTTC
TRBJ1-2	.	.	TRBV24-1	CATSDNGAGSYGYTF	TGTGCCACCAGTGATAACGGGGCCGGGTCATATGGCTACACCTTC
TRBJ1-6	TRBD1	few	TRBV7-9	CASRTGEDNSPLHF	TGTGCCAGCAGGACAGGGGAGGACAATTCACCCCTCCACTTT
TRBJ1-1	.	.	TRBV20-1	CSANPTERTEAFF	TGCAGTGCTAATCCGACGGAGAGGACTGAAGCTTTCTTT
TRBJ2-4	TRBD2	.	TRBV15	CATSRELTSLPENIQYF	TGTGCCACCAGCAGAGAGTTGACTAGCTTACCAGAAAACATTCAGTACTTC
TRBJ1-1	.	.	TRBV27	CASSSVDTEAFF	TGTGCCAGCAGTTCGGTAGACACTGAAGCTTTCTTT
TRBJ2-3	TRBD1	.	TRBV19	CASSRQGTNTQYF	TGTGCCAGTAGCAGACAGGGAACGAATACGCAGTATTTT
TRBJ2-3	TRBD2	.	TRBV24-1	CATSGTSSDTQYF	TGTGCCACCAGTGGGACTAGTTCAGATACGCAGTATTTT
TRBJ1-4	.	.	TRBV2	CASSTPRVANEKLFF	TGTGCCAGCAGTACCCCCAGGGTAGCTAATGAAAAACTGTTTTTT
TRBJ2-7	TRBD2	.	TRBV20-1	CSAKMTSGTSEQYF	TGCAGTGCTAAAATGACTAGCGGGACCTCCGAGCAGTACTTC
TRBJ1-6	.	few	TRBV19	CASSPGSSPLHF	TGTGCCAGTTCCCCAGGGAGCTCACCCCTCCACTTT
TRBJ1-1	TRBD1	.	TRBV30	CAWSVFWTGGNEAFF	TGTGCCTGGAGTGTATTTTGGACAGGGGGCAATGAAGCTTTCTTT
TRBJ2-7	.	.	TRBV27	CASSFVRRASYEQYF	TGTGCCAGCAGTTTTGTTCGTAGGGCCTCCTACGAGCAGTACTTC
TRBJ1-1	.	.	TRBV6-1	CASSGVGLNTEAFF	TGTGCCAGCAGTGGAGTGGGGCTGAACACTGAAGCTTTCTTT
TRBJ2-5	TRBD1	.	TRBV4-1	CASSQPDRAGQTQYF	TGCGCCAGCAGCCAACCGGACAGGGCTGGGCAGACCCAGTACTTC
TRBJ2-5	TRBD1	.	TRBV20-1	CSARDHEGAGETQYF	TGCAGTGCTAGAGATCACGAGGGGGCGGGAGAGACCCAGTACTTC
TRBJ2-7	.	.	TRBV20-1	CSAIRSIHEQYF	TGCAGTGCTATTCGGAGCATCCACGAGCAGTACTTC
TRBJ2-3	.	.	TRBV11-3	CASSLRRSTDTQYF	TGTGCCAGCAGCTTAAGACGGAGCACAGATACGCAGTATTTT
TRBJ1-1	TRBD1	.	TRBV5-6	CASSFVGQGVSEAFF	TGTGCCAGCAGCTTTGTGGGACAGGGGGTTTCTGAAGCTTTCTTT
TRBJ2-3	TRBD2	.	TRBV24-1	CATSDTSGSTDTQYF	TGTGCCACCAGTGACACTAGCGGAAGCACAGATACGCAGTATTTT
TRBJ1-2	.	few	TRBV24-1	CATSDSLTGYGYTF	TGTGCCACCAGTGACTCCCTGACGGGCTATGGCTACACCTTC
TRBJ2-5	.	.	TRBV19	CASSRPEGPETQYF	TGTGCCAGTAGTCGCCCAGAAGGGCCGGAGACCCAGTACTTC
TRBJ1-1	.	.	TRBV27	CASSFGGHGTEAFF	TGTGCCAGCAGTTTTGGGGGGCACGGCACTGAAGCTTTCTTT
TRBJ2-7	TRBD1	.	TRBV20-1	CSARDRGATGGYHEQYF	TGCAGTGCTAGAGATCGAGGGGCAACAGGGGGCTACCACGAGCAGTACTTC
TRBJ1-2	TRBD1	.	TRBV24-1	CATSRDREKGYTF	TGTGCCACCAGTAGGGACAGGGAGAAAGGCTACACCTTC
TRBJ2-1	.	.	TRBV5-4	CASSFSYNEQFF	TGTGCCAGCAGCTTCTCATACAATGAGCAGTTCTTC
TRBJ1-6	.	.	TRBV12-3/TRBV12-4	CASSLSGNSPLHF	TGTGCCAGCAGTCTGAGTGGTAATTCACCCCTCCACTTT
TRBJ2-2	.	.	TRBV11-3	CASSGPGTSNTGELFF	TGTGCCAGCAGCGGACCCGGGACTTCGAACACCGGGGAGCTGTTTTTT
TRBJ1-5	.	medium-sized	TRBV30	CAWSVNYNQPQHF	TGTGCCTGGAGTGTGAACTACAATCAGCCCCAGCATTTT
TRBJ2-5	TRBD2	.	TRBV2	CASSPNLLAGDPPETQYF	TGTGCCAGCAGTCCCAATCTACTAGCGGGAGACCCCCCGGAGACCCAGTACTTC
TRBJ2-2	.	few	TRBV10-3	CAIRPALNTGELFF	TGTGCCATCCGACCGGCCCTGAACACCGGGGAGCTGTTTTTT
TRBJ1-5	.	.	TRBV10-3	CAISETGSGSNQPQHF	TGTGCCATCAGTGAGACAGGGAGTGGGAGCAATCAGCCCCAGCATTTT
TRBJ1-2	.	.	TRBV12-3/TRBV12-4	CASSSGTSYTF	TGTGCCAGCAGCTCAGGGACCAGCTACACCTTC
TRBJ2-5	.	few	TRBV11-3	CASSSPFYGVQETQYF	TGTGCCAGCAGCTCCCCGTTTTATGGAGTCCAAGAGACCCAGTACTTC
TRBJ1-4	.	.	TRBV20-1	CSARVQRKVGLFF	TGCAGTGCTAGAGTCCAGAGAAAAGTTGGACTGTTTTTT
TRBJ1-4	.	.	TRBV28	CASSLSGEKLFF	TGTGCCAGCAGTTTATCTGGTGAAAAACTGTTTTTT
TRBJ2-1	.	.	TRBV19	CASSRPLGGFYNEQFF	TGTGCCAGTAGTAGACCTCTAGGTGGATTTTACAATGAGCAGTTCTTC
TRBJ1-6	TRBD1	few	TRBV5-4	CASSLDRGDDSPLHF	TGTGCCAGCAGCTTGGACAGGGGGGATGATTCACCCCTCCACTTT